Described below is a single TCR beta chain sequence and its context. This record comes from a study of blood T cells in healthy people across ages. The CDR3 spans 14 residues. V lost 2 bases and J lost 2, with 9 bases in between. A sample-barcoded 5' primer and a J-beta primer mix were used in a second PCR of about 7 to 12 cycles. Every cDNA molecule carried a tag from a template-switch adaptor bearing 12 random nucleotides. Each of the samples gave a minimum of 2.5 million paired-end reads that contained CDR3. TCRdb called the 5' RACE reads again in MiXCR, with one record for every CDR3 protein. The data contain some 1,800,000 distinct CDR3 sequences, about two fifths of them singletons.

The receptor's source is a human donor in good health. V and J are TRBV12-3 or TRBV12-4 and TRBJ2-5, with unresolved D. The specimen sequenced was blood. The CDR3: CASSLTRRQETQYF. Here the CDR3 DNA reads TGTGCCAGCAGTTTAACCCGTCGGCAAGAGACCCAGTACTTC.